The 8 T cell receptor beta chains given below trace back to one sample, sequenced in a study of T-cell reconstitution after alpha-beta-depleted transplantation in children. Library preparation (for TCRbeta) was performed with unique molecular identifiers. A single record per CDR3 protein comes from TCRdb applying MiXCR to the PCR reads. The table lists about 300,000 distinct CDR3 sequences, over 9.5% of them singletons. This sample comprised PBMCs, obtained before TCRalphabeta/CD19-depleted stem cell transplant. These receptors were obtained from a boy in the first two years of life with acute myeloid leukemia, due to receive a stem cell transplant.

The chain uses TRBV6-5 and TRBJ2-5; possibly TRBD2 for D (6 bases). CDR1 and CDR2 (germline): MNHEY, SVGAGI. CDR3 length: 13 amino acids. V was trimmed by 2 bases and J by 5 bases, leaving 9 bases between them. The CDR3 coding sequence is TGTGCCAGCAGTTACGGCAGCGGGGAGACCCAGTACTTC. Translating gives CASSYGSGETQYF.

This clonotype was seen a handful of times. V usage is TRBV20-1 and J usage is TRBJ2-7; possibly TRBD2 for D (6 bases). The CDR3 loop spans 16 amino acids. Germline CDR1 reads DFQATT; CDR2 reads SNEGSKA (reference sequence). V dropped 5 bases and J dropped 4 bases, with 24 bases sitting between them. In DNA, the CDR3 is TGCAGTGCTGCCCGGGTGGGGCTAGGCGGGACTTACGAGCAGTACTTC. Translated: CSAARVGLGGTYEQYF.

This clonotype was seen repeatedly, ten times or more. The V call is TRBV12-3 or TRBV12-4, the J call TRBJ1-5; 8 nucleotides match TRBD1. The CDR3 loop spans 15 amino acids. V gave up 7 bases and J gave up 0 bases; unmatched junction bases: 5. The CDR3 DNA sequence: TGTGCCAGCACGACAGGGGTCCATAGCAATCAGCCCCAGCATTTT. It encodes CASTTGVHSNQPQHF.

This chain uses TRBV7-3 with TRBJ2-3, with D possibly called TRBD1 or TRBD2 (5 bases each). Trimming left V 1 base short and J 7 bases short, with 21 bases between. Germline V gene lookup returns CDR1 SGHTA and CDR2 FQGTGA. CDR3 length: 17 amino acids. This CDR3 is CASSLKPPVGDGHTQYF. CDR3 DNA sequence: TGTGCCAGCAGCTTAAAGCCTCCGGTGGGGGATGGACATACGCAGTATTTT.

This clonotype was seen only a few times. The V and J genes are TRBV12-3 or TRBV12-4 and TRBJ2-5; 7 bases are shared with TRBD2. This CDR3 has 13 residues. J gave up 4 bases and V 6 bases, and 5 bases lay outside the gene matches. CDR3 in DNA: TGTGCCAGCAGCCCGGGAGGTCTAGAGACCCAGTACTTC. The encoded protein is CASSPGGLETQYF.

This clonotype has a count of ten or more. The V and J genes are TRBV7-9 and TRBJ2-7; perhaps TRBD1 as D (6 bases). The length of the CDR3 is 16 residues. Germline-derived CDR1 and CDR2 are SEHNR and FQNEAQ (reference sequence). V was pared by 2 bases and J by 1 base, with 15 bases between. This chain's CDR3 is CASSLPPGQTSYEQYF. Written as DNA, the CDR3 is TGTGCCAGCAGCTTACCGCCCGGACAGACTTCCTACGAGCAGTACTTC.

This clonotype has at least ten counts. The chain employs TRBV11-1 and TRBJ1-3; D ambiguous. Germline CDR1 reads SGHAT; CDR2 reads FQDESV (reference sequence). The CDR3 loop spans 19 amino acids. V dropped 1 base and J dropped 5 bases, with 24 bases sitting between them. The CDR3 loop is CASSLVGSLRIEGRNTIYF. In nucleotides, the CDR3 is TGTGCCAGCAGCTTAGTCGGCAGTCTGAGGATCGAGGGCCGAAACACCATATATTTT.

The J gene is TRBJ2-7, the V gene TRBV18; TRBD2 matches 8 bases. Germline values: CDR1 KGHSH, CDR2 LQKENI. The CDR3 length is 14 residues. Germline trimming cut 3 bases from V and 3 bases from J; bases unmatched to any gene: 4. The CDR3 coding sequence is TGTGCCAGCTCACCGGGACTAGGTCACTACGAGCAGTACTTC. Protein sequence: CASSPGLGHYEQYF.